Presented here are 25 T cell receptor beta chains from one specimen sequenced in a study of cytomegalovirus exposure and HLA in healthy donors. The PCR was carried out with 60 Vbeta primers and 13 Jbeta primers. The repertoire was sequenced with immunoSEQ multiplex PCR; TCRdb's copy has only in-frame clones and lacks some. The sample lists about 120,000 clones, about 70% seen once, with around 0.9% in the top ten. Specimen: PBMCs. All receptors derive from a woman between 25 and 40 years old in good health and CMV-seronegative.

The gene calls are TRBV19 and TRBJ2-7; D uncertain. The V gene's germline CDR1 is LNHDA and CDR2 SQIVND (reference sequence). There are 14 residues in the CDR3. With 5 bases removed from V and 7 bases from J, the gap between germline ends came to 18 bases. This CDR3 reads CASSALTSAREQYF. DNA of the CDR3: TGTGCCAGTAGTGCCTTGACTTCGGCGAGGGAGCAGTACTTC.

The V call is TRBV4-1, the J call TRBJ1-1, with D possibly TRBD1 on 6 matching bases. The CDR3 covers 15 residues. Germline V gives CDR1 MGHRA, CDR2 YSYEKL. V was cut by 0 bases and J by 8 bases, with 16 bases left in between. CDR3 amino acids: CASSQDEGQGTEAFF. CDR3 in DNA: TGCGCCAGCAGCCAAGATGAGGGGCAGGGGACCGAAGCTTTCTTT.

This clone has a single count. The rearrangement joins TRBV4-1 to TRBJ2-3; a weak D match, TRBD2 (5 bases). V was trimmed by 6 bases and J by 0 bases, leaving 10 bases between them. The CDR3 runs to 14 residues. CDR1 and CDR2 from the germline V gene are MGHRA and YSYEKL. The CDR3: CASRAESSTDTQYF. CDR3 sequence (DNA): TGCGCCAGCAGAGCGGAGTCTAGCACAGATACGCAGTATTTT.

The chain has TRBV5-6 and TRBJ1-1; D not resolved. The germline CDR1 and CDR2 sequences are SGHDT and YYEEEE. V gave up 5 bases and J gave up 2 bases, with 4 bases separating them. The CDR3 loop spans 11 amino acids. CDR3 loop: CASSLNTEAFF. Here the CDR3 DNA reads TGTGCCAGCAGTTTAAACACTGAAGCTTTCTTT.

The chain couples TRBV27 to TRBJ1-3; D is unclear. CDR3 length: 15 amino acids. CDR1 is MNHEY, CDR2 SMNVEV, per germline (reference sequence). V was pared by 4 bases and J by 4 bases, with 14 bases between. The CDR3 is CASSSRVHGGNTIYF. The CDR3 DNA reads as TGTGCCAGCAGTTCTCGGGTTCATGGGGGAAACACCATATATTTT.

The chain joins TRBV6-5 to TRBJ1-2, with 8 bases fitting TRBD1. The CDR3 sequence is 15 residues long. CDR1 and CDR2 from the germline V gene are MNHEY and SVGAGI. V shed 5 bases and J 0 bases; nucleotides not matched to a gene: 5. The CDR3 DNA reads TGTGCCAGCAGTCCTACAGGGGGATCTAACTATGGCTACACCTTC. Amino acids: CASSPTGGSNYGYTF.

CDR3 residues: CASSLAEVSYNEQFF. Written as DNA, the CDR3 is TGCGCCAGCAGCTTGGCCGAGGTTTCCTACAATGAGCAGTTCTTC. The rearrangement joins TRBV5-1 to TRBJ2-1; D gene uncertain. The CDR3 runs 15 residues. Trimming took 0 bases from V and 1 from J, leaving 8 bases between them. Germline CDR1 reads SGHRS; CDR2 reads YFSETQ.

The CDR3 sequence: CASSQDRVYGYTF. CDR3 coding DNA: TGCGCCAGCAGCCAAGACAGGGTCTATGGCTACACCTTC. The J gene is TRBJ1-2, the V gene TRBV4-3, with D possibly matching TRBD1 (5 bases). V was pared by 0 bases and J by 4 bases, with 6 bases between. This CDR3 has 13 residues. Germline V gene sequence: CDR1 LGHNA, CDR2 YSLEER.

This chain uses TRBV5-1 with TRBJ1-5; D is ambiguous. V lost 1 base to trimming and J lost 5 bases, with 7 bases between them. CDR3 size: 13 residues. CDR1 and CDR2 (germline): SGHRS, YFSETQ. The DNA of the CDR3 is TGCGCCAGCAGCTTGACAGTCGATCAGCCCCAGCATTTT. Its translation is CASSLTVDQPQHF.

This chain joins TRBV27 and TRBJ2-2, with 12 positions matching TRBD1. V lost 1 base to trimming and J lost 6 bases; unmatched junction nucleotides: 3. The CDR3 sequence is 16 residues long. The germline gives CDR1 MNHEY, CDR2 SMNVEV (reference sequence). The CDR3 nucleotides read TGTGCCAGCAGTTTATTGGGACAGGGGGCGGCCGGGGAGCTGTTTTTT. As protein: CASSLLGQGAAGELFF.

The rearrangement joins TRBV30 to TRBJ1-1, with 7 bases fitting TRBD1. The CDR3 sequence is 15 residues long. Per germline, CDR1 GTSNPN and CDR2 SVGIG (reference sequence). Trimming removed 2 bases from V and 2 bases from J; junction bases left unmatched: 8. CDR3 sequence (DNA): TGTGCCTGGAGTCTCACCCGGGACAGCAACACTGAAGCTTTCTTT. This codes for CAWSLTRDSNTEAFF.

The chain uses TRBV4-3 and TRBJ1-1; D unclear. There are 15 residues in the CDR3. Germline CDR1 reads LGHNA; CDR2 reads YSLEER. Deletions cut 0 bases from V and 6 bases from J, with 14 bases between. CDR3 DNA sequence: TGCGCCAGCAGCCAAGATCGAGGCCGGAAGGCTGAAGCTTTCTTT. Translated, it gives CASSQDRGRKAEAFF.

This clone was found a few times. The chain combines TRBV30 with TRBJ2-5, with D unresolved. The end of the DNA fits TRBJ2-7 better, so the J call may be wrong. Germline V gene sequence: CDR1 GTSNPN, CDR2 SVGIG (reference sequence). The length of the CDR3 is 11 residues. The CDR3 coding sequence is TGTGCCTGGTCGAACGCATACGAGCAGTACTTC. Protein product: CAWSNAYEQYF.

This clone was seen a single time. The chain employs TRBV6-5 and TRBJ1-2, with a weak D call TRBD1 (5 bases). Germline values: CDR1 MNHEY, CDR2 SVGAGI. The CDR3 extends over 15 amino acids. Trimming cost V 2 bases and J 8 bases, with 18 bases left between them. The CDR3 is CASSYEAGIPRGYTF. The DNA of the CDR3 is TGTGCCAGCAGTTACGAGGCAGGGATCCCGCGAGGCTACACCTTC.

This chain connects TRBV2 to TRBJ2-3; 10 positions agree with TRBD2. The CDR3 covers 16 residues. Germline CDR1 and CDR2: SNHLY and FYNNEI. V dropped 7 bases and J dropped 5; count of bases not matched to a gene: 12. The CDR3, as DNA: TGTGCCAGCATAAGCGTGCAGCGGGAGGGCGGAGATACGCAGTATTTT. Translating gives CASISVQREGGDTQYF.

The chain recombines TRBV27 with TRBJ2-6, with a tentative D call TRBD1 (8 bases). Trimming took 3 bases from V and 0 from J, leaving 15 bases between them. Germline V gene lookup returns CDR1 MNHEY and CDR2 SMNVEV (reference sequence). There are 18 residues in the CDR3. CDR3 DNA: TGTGCCAGCAGTTTTACAGGGGGGGTCCACTCTGGGGCCAACGTCCTGACTTTC. This sequence encodes CASSFTGGVHSGANVLTF.

This chain joins TRBV7-2 and TRBJ1-5; weak D call: TRBD1 (5 bases). The CDR3 loop spans 13 amino acids. The ends were cut back, 3 bases at V and 16 bases at J, with 19 bases in the middle. Germline assignment: CDR1 SGHTA and CDR2 FQGNSA. CDR3 loop: CASSFIAGDHSHF. CDR3 bases: TGTGCCAGCAGCTTCATAGCGGGGGACCACTCACATTTT.

The J gene is TRBJ1-4, the V gene TRBV30; D uncertain. V was clipped by 3 bases and J by 6 bases, with 14 bases between them. The germline V gene has CDR1 GTSNPN and CDR2 SVGIG (reference sequence). The CDR3 has 14 amino acids. CDR3 protein: CAWSGIEGYEKLFF. The CDR3 DNA reads as TGTGCCTGGAGCGGGATTGAGGGTTATGAAAAACTGTTTTTT. Drawing the rest from reference TRBV30 and TRBJ1-4, the complete variable domain is SQTIHQWPATLVQPVGSPLSLECTVEGTSNPNLYWYRQAAGRGLQLLFYSVGIGQISSEVPQNLSASRPQDRQFILSSKKLLLSDSGFYLCAWSGIEGYEKLFFGSGTQLSVL.

The chain recombines TRBV5-6 with TRBJ1-2; 11 nucleotides align to TRBD1. Germline V gives CDR1 SGHDT, CDR2 YYEEEE. The CDR3 extends over 15 amino acids. With 1 base clipped from V and 4 bases from J, the junction kept 3 bases outside the gene matches. This CDR3 reads CASSLWGQGVYGYTF. The CDR3 DNA reads as TGTGCCAGCAGCTTGTGGGGACAGGGGGTCTATGGCTACACCTTC. The whole variable domain, filled in from reference TRBV5-6 and TRBJ1-2, reads DAGVTQSPTHLIKTRGQQVTLRCSPKSGHDTVSWYQQALGQGPQFIFQYYEEEERQRGNFPDRFSGHQFPNYSSELNVNALLLGDSALYLCASSLWGQGVYGYTFGSGTRLTVV.

The rearrangement joins TRBV7-6 to TRBJ2-2; D is possibly TRBD1 (5 bases). V was clipped by 1 base and J by 0 bases, with 12 bases between them. CDR3 length: 17 residues. Per germline, CDR1 SGHVS and CDR2 FNYEAQ. The CDR3 region is CASSLERGSANTGELFF. The CDR3 DNA reads as TGTGCCAGCAGCTTAGAAAGGGGCAGCGCGAACACCGGGGAGCTGTTTTTT.

The V and J genes are TRBV19 and TRBJ2-2; 9 positions agree with TRBD2. The CDR3 spans 18 residues. Unmatched junction bases numbered 11, after V lost 4 bases and J lost 2 bases. Germline V gives CDR1 LNHDA, CDR2 SQIVND (reference sequence). CDR3 sequence (DNA): TGTGCCAGTAGTAGTTCCCCCCGGCGGGGGGGCAACACCGGGGAGCTGTTTTTT. This translates into CASSSSPRRGGNTGELFF.

The chain couples TRBV7-2 to TRBJ2-1; TRBD2 aligns across 12 bases. The CDR3 contains 15 residues. Unmatched junction bases numbered 7, after V lost 5 bases and J lost 8 bases. The germline CDR1 and CDR2 sequences are SGHTA and FQGNSA. CDR3: CASSLTSGRTDEQFF. The DNA for the CDR3 is TGTGCCAGCAGCCTGACTAGCGGGAGAACGGATGAGCAGTTCTTC.

The chain is built from TRBV30 and TRBJ1-2; D might be TRBD1 (5 bases). Germline V lookup: CDR1 GTSNPN, CDR2 SVGIG (reference sequence). The CDR3 loop spans 12 amino acids. Deletions cut 1 base from V and 8 bases from J, with 11 bases between. DNA of the CDR3: TGTGCCTGGAGTGGTGGGGCGCCCGGCTACACCTTC. Encoded protein: CAWSGGAPGYTF.

The chain is built from TRBV5-1 and TRBJ2-2; 8 nucleotides agree with TRBD1. From germline, CDR1 is SGHRS and CDR2 YFSETQ. CDR3 length: 13 residues. V lost 4 bases and J lost 6; bases outside the gene matches: 2. CDR3 sequence reads: CASSPTGAGELFF. The DNA for the CDR3 is TGCGCCAGCAGCCCGACAGGGGCCGGGGAGCTGTTTTTT.

The chain uses TRBV30 and TRBJ2-1; D perhaps matches TRBD1 (5 bases). The CDR3 is 11 amino acids. Germline V gives CDR1 GTSNPN, CDR2 SVGIG (reference sequence). Trimming took 2 bases from V and 14 from J, leaving 13 bases between them. CDR3 region: CAWSNRLGEFF. CDR3 nucleotides: TGTGCCTGGAGTAATAGATTAGGGGAGTTCTTC.